Below, 13 T cell receptor beta chains from the same sample are listed, as sequenced in a study of blood T cell repertoires in COVID-19. Assay used: immunoSEQ multiplex PCR; TCRdb lists only in-frame clones, some missing. The sample consists of roughly 270,000 clones, roughly 80% of them appearing once. Sequencing was done on a sample of PBMCs or T cells enriched from blood (not recorded which). These receptors originate from a man aged 40-55 years who had been exposed to COVID-19.

The chain joins TRBV19 to TRBJ2-1, with TRBD2 matching over 8 bases. This CDR3 contains 15 residues. V shed 3 bases, J shed 10 bases, and the junction held 11 bases outside the gene matches. CDR1 and CDR2 from the germline V gene are LNHDA and SQIVND (reference sequence). This CDR3 is CASSMNPGGPGEQFF. CDR3 nucleotide sequence: TGTGCCAGTAGTATGAATCCGGGAGGGCCGGGGGAGCAGTTCTTC. Complete variable domain (other parts from reference TRBV19 and TRBJ2-1): DGGITQSPKYLFRKEGQNVTLSCEQNLNHDAMYWYRQDPGQGLRLIYYSQIVNDFQKGDIAEGYSVSREKKESFPLTVTSAQKNPTAFYLCASSMNPGGPGEQFFGPGTRLTVL.

V usage is TRBV5-4 and J usage is TRBJ1-4, with D tentatively TRBD1 (5 bases). Germline V gene sequence: CDR1 SGHNT, CDR2 YYREEE (reference sequence). The ends were cut back, 4 bases at V and 8 bases at J, with 9 bases in the middle. This CDR3 is 12 amino acids long. The CDR3 region has the DNA TGTGCCAGCAGCCGGCGGGGGGAAAAACTGTTTTTT. Translated: CASSRRGEKLFF.

The chain combines TRBV3-1 (or the pseudogene TRBV3-2) with TRBJ2-1; 7 bases are shared with TRBD1. The CDR3 has 16 residues. CDR1 and CDR2 from the germline V gene are LGHDT and YNNKEL (reference sequence). Trimming at V came to 4 bases and at J to 3 bases, leaving 9 bases not matched to a gene. In DNA form, the CDR3 reads TGTGCCAGCAGCCGATCGGGACAGTCCTACTACAATGAGCAGTTCTTC. This codes for CASSRSGQSYYNEQFF.

The chain carries TRBV6-5 and TRBJ1-1; 8 nucleotides line up with TRBD1. Germline assignment: CDR1 MNHEY and CDR2 SVGAGI. V trimming: 7 bases; J trimming: 5 bases; junction bases outside the gene matches: 6. CDR3 length: 13 amino acids. CDR3 loop: CASTRQGSTEAFF. DNA of the CDR3: TGTGCCAGCACCCGACAGGGGAGTACTGAAGCTTTCTTT.

V is TRBV5-1 and J is TRBJ2-7; D gene ambiguous. This CDR3 spans 14 amino acids. Germline CDR1 SGHRS, CDR2 YFSETQ. Trimming shortened V by 0 bases and J by 4 bases, and 11 bases separated the two germline ends. The chain's CDR3 is CASSLAYTVYEQYF. CDR3 DNA: TGCGCCAGCAGCTTGGCGTATACAGTGTACGAGCAGTACTTC.

This clone was recorded only once. The chain uses TRBV5-4 and TRBJ2-7; 11 positions match TRBD1. The CDR3 has 15 residues. After removal of 4 bases from V and 0 bases from J, the junction contained 3 bases not matched to a gene. Germline CDR1 and CDR2: SGHNT and YYREEE (reference sequence). The CDR3 here is CASSQGQGGSYEQYF. In nucleotides, the CDR3 is TGTGCCAGCAGCCAGGGACAGGGGGGCTCCTACGAGCAGTACTTC. Based on the CDR3 plus reference TRBV5-4 and TRBJ2-7, the full variable domain is ETGVTQSPTHLIKTRGQQVTLRCSSQSGHNTVSWYQQALGQGPQFIFQYYREEENGRGNFPPRFSGLQFPNYSSELNVNALELDDSALYLCASSQGQGGSYEQYFGPGTRLTVT.

Turning to this clone: Other DNA variants within this sample encode the same CDR3. The J gene is TRBJ1-2, the V gene TRBV12-3 or TRBV12-4; D not certain. Trimming left V 3 bases short and J 5 bases short, with 7 bases between. The length of the CDR3 is 12 residues. This chain's CDR3 is CASSFSDYGYTF. CDR3 bases: TGTGCCAGCAGTTTTAGCGATTATGGCTACACCTTC.

The chain carries TRBV9 and TRBJ1-3; D possibly corresponds to TRBD1 (5 bases). Germline V gene lookup returns CDR1 SGDLS and CDR2 YYNGEE. This CDR3 is built from 14 residues. Trimming shortened V by 0 bases and J by 3 bases, and 7 bases separated the two germline ends. The CDR3 spells CASSVEGVGNTIYF. The CDR3 coding sequence is TGTGCCAGCAGCGTAGAAGGGGTTGGAAACACCATATATTTT.

The CDR3 reads CASSPPTTFNEQFF. For the CDR3, the DNA is TGTGCCAGCTCACCACCGACTACTTTCAATGAGCAGTTCTTC. This chain joins TRBV18 and TRBJ2-1; maybe TRBD2 (5 bases). Germline assignment: CDR1 KGHSH and CDR2 LQKENI. CDR3 length equals 14 residues. Between the trimmed V and J ends, which lost 0 bases and 6 bases, there was a span of 9 bases.

This clone turned up a few times. This chain connects TRBV4-1 to TRBJ1-2, with D maybe TRBD1 (5 bases). V dropped 0 bases and J dropped 6 bases, with 20 bases sitting between them. This CDR3 has 17 residues. Germline values: CDR1 MGHRA, CDR2 YSYEKL. In DNA, the CDR3 is TGCGCCAGCAGCCAAGATATCCTAAAGGGGCAATCGAATGGCTACACCTTC. Amino acids: CASSQDILKGQSNGYTF.

This rearrangement joins TRBV14 to TRBJ2-1, with TRBD2 matching 8 bases. The junction had 10 bases not matched to a gene; V was cut back by 2 bases and J by 4 bases. The V gene's germline CDR1 is SGHDN and CDR2 FVKESK. There are 17 residues in the CDR3. For the CDR3, the DNA is TGTGCCAGCAGCCAATTGTTTGCGGGAGGACATTACAATGAGCAGTTCTTC. Amino acids: CASSQLFAGGHYNEQFF.

The J gene is TRBJ1-2, the V gene TRBV7-9; D possibly corresponds to TRBD1 (6 bases). This CDR3 contains 14 residues. Germline V gene data show CDR1 as SEHNR and CDR2 as FQNEAQ (reference sequence). Trimming pared 1 base from V and 8 bases from J, leaving 14 bases between. The CDR3 DNA sequence: TGTGCCAGCAGCTTAGAGATCGCAGGGGACGGCTACACCTTC. It codes for CASSLEIAGDGYTF.

This rearrangement joins TRBV19 to TRBJ1-5; 7 bases agree with TRBD1. Per the germline V gene, CDR1 is LNHDA and CDR2 is SQIVND (reference sequence). The CDR3 spans 15 residues. The ends lost 4 bases at V and 11 bases at J; junction bases unmatched: 14. The CDR3 DNA reads as TGTGCCAGTAGTACTCTCAGGGGGGACAGAGCCGCCCAGCATTTT. It is translated as CASSTLRGDRAAQHF.